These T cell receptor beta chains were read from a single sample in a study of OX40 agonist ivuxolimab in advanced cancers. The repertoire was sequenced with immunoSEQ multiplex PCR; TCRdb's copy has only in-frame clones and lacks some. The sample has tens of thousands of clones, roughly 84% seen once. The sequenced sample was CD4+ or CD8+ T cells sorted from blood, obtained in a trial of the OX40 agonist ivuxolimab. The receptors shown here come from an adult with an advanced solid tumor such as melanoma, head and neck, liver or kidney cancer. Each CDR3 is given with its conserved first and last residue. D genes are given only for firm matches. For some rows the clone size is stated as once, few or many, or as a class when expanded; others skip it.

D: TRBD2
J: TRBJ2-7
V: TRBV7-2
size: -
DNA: TGTGCCAGCAGCTTAGCTCTGGGGGGGGGCTACGAGCAGTACTTC
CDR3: CASSLALGGGYEQYF

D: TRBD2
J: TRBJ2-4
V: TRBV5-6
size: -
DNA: TGTGCCAGCAGCTTGCGGCGGGGGGGCATTCAGTACTTC
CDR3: CASSLRRGGIQYF

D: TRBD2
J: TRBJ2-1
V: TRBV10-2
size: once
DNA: TGCGCCAGCAGTGTCCCACTAGCGCCCGGGCCGCGCAATGAGCAGTTCTTC
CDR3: CASSVPLAPGPRNEQFF

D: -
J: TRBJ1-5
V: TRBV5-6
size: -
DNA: TGTGCCAGCAGCTTGGGTACACTACTCAATCAGCCCCAGCATTTT
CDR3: CASSLGTLLNQPQHF

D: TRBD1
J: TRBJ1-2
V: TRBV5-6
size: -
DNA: TGTGCCAGCAGCTTGGCTTTGGCCGGACAGGGACTCTACTATGGCTACACCTTC
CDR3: CASSLALAGQGLYYGYTF

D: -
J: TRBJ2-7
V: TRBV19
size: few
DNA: TGTGCCAGTAGTACCGGACAGCCCCTCGAGCAGTACTTC
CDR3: CASSTGQPLEQYF

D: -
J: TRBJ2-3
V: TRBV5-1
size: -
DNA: TGCGCCAGCAGCTTGGCCCTCGACCCTAGCACAGATACGCAGTATTTT
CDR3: CASSLALDPSTDTQYF

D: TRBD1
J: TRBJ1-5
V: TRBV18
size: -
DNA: TGTGCCAGCTCACCACCCAGTGGGACAGGGGGAAATCAGCCCCAGCATTTT
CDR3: CASSPPSGTGGNQPQHF

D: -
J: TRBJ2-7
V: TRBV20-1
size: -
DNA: TGCAGTGCTAGATCCGGCTACGAGCAGTACTTC
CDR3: CSARSGYEQYF

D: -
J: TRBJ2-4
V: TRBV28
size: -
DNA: TGTGCCAGCAGCGCGCTCAGGGCGGCAGGCACCCTAGCCAAAAACATTCAGTACTTC
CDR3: CASSALRAAGTLAKNIQYF

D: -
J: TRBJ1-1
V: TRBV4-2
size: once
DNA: TGTGCCAGCAGCCAAGATTATCTCAGTGGCACTGAAGCTTTCTTT
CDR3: CASSQDYLSGTEAFF

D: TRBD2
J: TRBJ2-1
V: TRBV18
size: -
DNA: TGTGCCAGCTCACCACAGCGGGGGGCCCCCGGGTTCTTC
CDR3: CASSPQRGAPGFF

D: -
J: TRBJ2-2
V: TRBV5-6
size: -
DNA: TGTGCCAGCAGCTTCGAGGGGCCCCGTGGCACCGGGGAGCTGTTTTTT
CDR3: CASSFEGPRGTGELFF

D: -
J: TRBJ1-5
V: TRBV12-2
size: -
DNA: TGTGCAAGTCGCTTACACCAGCCCCAGCATTTT
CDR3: CASRLHQPQHF

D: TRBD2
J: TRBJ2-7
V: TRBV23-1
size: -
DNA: TGCGCCAGCAGTCAATTAAGCCCGGGACTAGCGGGTACCTACGAGCAGTACTTC
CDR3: CASSQLSPGLAGTYEQYF

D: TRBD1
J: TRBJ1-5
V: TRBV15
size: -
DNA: TGTGCCACCAGCAGAAAACGGGACAGTGGCTCTTGGCCCCAGCATTTT
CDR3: CATSRKRDSGSWPQHF

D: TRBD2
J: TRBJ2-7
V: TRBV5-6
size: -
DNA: TGTGCCAGCAGCTGGGGGACTAGCGGGGAGGCCGGGCTCTGGGAGCAGTACTTC
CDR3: CASSWGTSGEAGLWEQYF

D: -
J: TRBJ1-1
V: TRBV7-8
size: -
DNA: TGTGCCAGCAACGGGGTCGGGGCTGAAGCTTTCTTT
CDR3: CASNGVGAEAFF

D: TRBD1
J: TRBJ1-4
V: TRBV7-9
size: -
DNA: TGTGCCAGCAGCCTGAACAGGGGGCAGACTAATGAAAAACTGTTTTTT
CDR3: CASSLNRGQTNEKLFF

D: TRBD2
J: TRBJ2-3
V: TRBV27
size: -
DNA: TGTGCCAGCAGACCGGGACTAACCAGCACAGATACGCAGTATTTT
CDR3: CASRPGLTSTDTQYF

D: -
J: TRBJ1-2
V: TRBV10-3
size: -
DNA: TGTGCCATCACCCCCGCAGTCCACTATGGCTACACCTTC
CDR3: CAITPAVHYGYTF

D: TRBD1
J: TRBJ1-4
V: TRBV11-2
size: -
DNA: TGTGCCAGCAGCTTAGATCGCGGGACAGGGGTTAATGAAAAACTGTTTTTT
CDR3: CASSLDRGTGVNEKLFF

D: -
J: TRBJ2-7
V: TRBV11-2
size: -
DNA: TGTGCCAGCAGCCCTCAAGCGGGCCTGTCCTACGAGCAGTACTTC
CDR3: CASSPQAGLSYEQYF

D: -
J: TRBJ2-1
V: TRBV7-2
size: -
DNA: TGTGCCAGCAGCAGTCTAAGTGAGCAGTTCTTC
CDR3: CASSSLSEQFF

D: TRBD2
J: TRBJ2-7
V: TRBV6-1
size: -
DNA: TGTGCCAGCAGTGAAGCAAAAGGTCCTAGCGGCAGGGCCTCCTACGAGCAGTACTTC
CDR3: CASSEAKGPSGRASYEQYF

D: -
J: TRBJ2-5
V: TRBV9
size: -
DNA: TGTGCCAGCAGCGTCGCCCTCCTAGGACCTCAAGAGACCCAGTACTTC
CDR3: CASSVALLGPQETQYF

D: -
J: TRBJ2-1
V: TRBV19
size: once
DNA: TGTGCCAGTACCTCTACTGGTCTATACAATGAGCAGTTCTTC
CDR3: CASTSTGLYNEQFF

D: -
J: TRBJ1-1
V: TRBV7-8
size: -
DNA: TGTGCCAGCAGCCTCCCGGGGATGAACACTGAAGCTTTCTTT
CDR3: CASSLPGMNTEAFF